Listed here are 28 T cell receptor beta chains from one sample, sequenced in a study of cytomegalovirus exposure and HLA in healthy donors. A multiplex PCR was run with 60 Vbeta primers and 13 Jbeta primers. Clones were sequenced by immunoSEQ multiplex PCR, and TCRdb holds only the in-frame ones, with some missing. The table shows more than 95,000 clones, with over 65% occurring only once. Specimen: PBMCs. The source of these receptors is a woman aged 40 to 49 in good health and CMV-seronegative.

The genes are TRBV10-2 and TRBJ2-5, with D unclear. V was trimmed by 4 bases and J by 1 base, leaving 10 bases between them. This CDR3 is built from 14 residues. Germline CDR1 and CDR2: WSHSY and SAAADI. The CDR3 region is CASSVSQVQETQYF. CDR3 in DNA: TGCGCCAGCAGTGTTTCCCAGGTCCAAGAGACCCAGTACTTC.

V gene TRBV9 combines with J gene TRBJ1-3; D call uncertain. V lost 0 bases, J lost 0 bases, and 7 bases lay in between. The CDR3 contains 15 residues. Germline lookup yields CDR1 SGDLS and CDR2 YYNGEE. The CDR3 reads CASSVEADSGNTIYF. The CDR3 region has the DNA TGTGCCAGCAGCGTAGAGGCGGACTCTGGAAACACCATATATTTT.

This clone occurred a few times. The chain combines TRBV21-1 with TRBJ2-1; the D call of TRBD1 is as the table states it, not checked on the DNA. TRBV21-1 is given as a pseudogene. The CDR3 is 20 residues long. The CDR3 coding sequence is TGTGCCAGCAGCAAAGTTCTAAGGGCCCCCCGCAGTCTAGGACATGGTGAGCAGTTCTTC. This encodes CASSKVLRAPRSLGHGEQFF.

V and J are TRBV5-1 and TRBJ1-1, with 8 bases aligning to TRBD1. Germline V gives CDR1 SGHRS, CDR2 YFSETQ. The CDR3 sequence is 13 residues long. Trimming cost V 1 base and J 11 bases; bases outside gene matches: 7. CDR3 residues: CASSLPTGERAFF. The CDR3, as DNA: TGCGCCAGCAGCTTGCCGACAGGGGAACGGGCTTTCTTT.

Comment on this clone: One end of the junction fails to match germline, which may point to a read error. The chain carries TRBV7-3 and TRBJ2-4; tentative D call: TRBD1 (6 bases). The germline V gene encodes CDR1 SGHTA and CDR2 FQGTGA. The CDR3 loop spans 13 amino acids. The CDR3 region has the DNA TGTGCCAGCAGCAAGGACAGTCAAAACAGTCAGTACTTC. It is translated as CASSKDSQNSQYF. The variable domain in full, completed from reference TRBV7-3 and TRBJ2-4, reads GAGVSQTPSNKVTEKGKYVELRCDPISGHTALYWYRQSLGQGPEFLIYFQGTGAADDSGLPNDRFFAVRPEGSVSTLKIQRTERGDSAVYLCASSKDSQNSQYFGAGTRLSVL.

This clone was counted once. The CDR3 region has the DNA TGTGCCAGCAGGCCTGGACTTAACCAGGATACGCAGTATTTT. Protein product: CASRPGLNQDTQYF. J is TRBJ2-3 and V is TRBV2, with a tentative D call TRBD2 (5 bases). This CDR3 is 14 amino acids long. Per germline, CDR1 SNHLY and CDR2 FYNNEI. V lost 6 bases and J 6 bases, leaving 16 bases between the germline ends. Full variable domain (outside the CDR3, taken from reference TRBV2 and TRBJ2-3): EPEVTQTPSHQVTQMGQEVILRCVPISNHLYFYWYRQILGQKVEFLVSFYNNEISEKSEIFDDQFSVERPDGSNFTLKIRSTKLEDSAMYFCASRPGLNQDTQYFGPGTRLTVL.

The V call is TRBV7-2, the J call TRBJ1-1, with TRBD1 as a possible D gene (6 bases). The length of the CDR3 is 14 residues. V lost 5 bases and J lost 0, with 10 bases in between. Germline V gene lookup returns CDR1 SGHTA and CDR2 FQGNSA. CDR3 protein: CASSAGQMNTEAFF. CDR3 DNA sequence: TGTGCCAGCAGCGCCGGACAGATGAACACTGAAGCTTTCTTT.

This rearrangement joins TRBV12-5 to TRBJ2-1; the match to TRBD2 covers 13 bases. Germline CDR1 LGHNT, CDR2 FRNRAP. After removal of 0 bases from V and 10 bases from J, the junction contained 6 bases not matched to a gene. The CDR3 sequence is 16 residues long. CDR3 loop: CASGLVLAGGPVEQFF. The DNA of the CDR3 is TGTGCTAGTGGTTTGGTACTAGCGGGAGGGCCCGTGGAGCAGTTCTTC.

The V call is TRBV5-1, the J call TRBJ1-1, with 7 positions matching TRBD1. The germline V gene encodes CDR1 SGHRS and CDR2 YFSETQ. Losses at the gene ends were 1 base for V and 0 bases for J; bases not matched to a gene: 3. The CDR3 has 15 residues. The CDR3 protein is CASSLIGQVNTEAFF. The CDR3 DNA reads TGCGCCAGCAGCTTGATCGGACAGGTGAACACTGAAGCTTTCTTT.

Comment on this clone: Different DNA sequences within this sample yield the same CDR3. V and J are TRBV27 and TRBJ2-7; no definite D call. The V end was cut by 4 bases, the J end by 2 bases, with 12 bases between. Germline loops: CDR1 MNHEY, CDR2 SMNVEV (reference sequence). The CDR3 extends over 14 amino acids. The CDR3 DNA sequence: TGTGCCAGCAGTTCAACGGGTTCCACCTACGAGCAGTACTTC. Residues: CASSSTGSTYEQYF.

V usage is TRBV2 and J usage is TRBJ1-4, with 8 bases identical to TRBD1. The CDR3 is 14 amino acids. CDR1 and CDR2 (germline): SNHLY, FYNNEI. Trimming took 6 bases from V and 2 from J; bases not matched to a gene: 2. CDR3 protein: CASRWTGTNEKLFF. CDR3 in DNA: TGTGCCAGCAGATGGACAGGGACTAATGAAAAACTGTTTTTT.

This clone has only one observation. The V gene is TRBV11-2, the J gene TRBJ2-7, with D possibly matching TRBD2 (6 bases). V was trimmed by 8 bases and J by 1 base, leaving 18 bases between them. This CDR3 has 15 residues. Germline loops: CDR1 SGHAT, CDR2 FQNNGV. The CDR3 spells CASSYGGGRSYEQYF. The CDR3, as DNA: TGTGCCAGCTCTTACGGGGGTGGGAGGTCCTACGAGCAGTACTTC.

This chain links TRBV15 with TRBJ2-5, with TRBD2 identical over 7 bases. The CDR3 loop spans 14 amino acids. The germline V gene encodes CDR1 LNHNV and CDR2 YYDKDF (reference sequence). V was pared by 8 bases and J by 2 bases, with 8 bases of the junction left unmatched. The CDR3 here is CATRWGGGQETQYF. CDR3 bases: TGTGCCACCCGGTGGGGGGGAGGACAAGAGACCCAGTACTTC.

V gene TRBV27 combines with J gene TRBJ2-7, with D maybe TRBD1 (6 bases). The CDR3 sequence is 13 residues long. V lost 6 bases and J lost 3, with 12 bases in between. Germline V lookup: CDR1 MNHEY, CDR2 SMNVEV (reference sequence). CDR3 coding DNA: TGTGCCAGCAGCCGACAGGTTAACTACGAGCAGTACTTC. Its protein is CASSRQVNYEQYF.

The rearrangement links TRBV19 to TRBJ1-2; 7 nucleotides align to TRBD1. Germline V gene lookup returns CDR1 LNHDA and CDR2 SQIVND (reference sequence). V lost 5 bases and J lost 8; bases outside the gene matches: 11. The CDR3 is made up of 14 amino acids. The DNA for the CDR3 is TGTGCCAGTAGTCCCCCGACAGGGTGGACAGGCTACACCTTC. It encodes CASSPPTGWTGYTF.

This rearrangement joins TRBV10-1 to TRBJ2-2, with D possibly being TRBD2 (5 bases). V lost 7 bases and J 5 bases, leaving 20 bases between the germline ends. CDR3 size: 16 residues. Germline V lookup: CDR1 WNHNN, CDR2 SYGVQD (reference sequence). The CDR3 protein is CASTPRVGVGTGELFF. As DNA, the CDR3 is TGCGCCAGCACCCCGAGGGTGGGAGTCGGGACCGGGGAGCTGTTTTTT.

This clone was seen just once. One end of the junction does not line up with germline, which may come from a read error. The rearrangement joins TRBV4-1 to TRBJ2-6; 9 bases align to TRBD1. The CDR3 covers 19 residues. Germline V gene lookup returns CDR1 MGHRA and CDR2 YSYEKL. The CDR3: CASSPWGGTGHSGANGLTF. The DNA of the CDR3 is TGCGCCAGCAGCCCATGGGGGGGGACAGGGCACTCTGGGGCCAACGGCCTGACTTTC.

The chain employs TRBV4-2 and TRBJ2-3, with TRBD2 identical over 7 bases. V shed 1 base and J 5 bases; nucleotides not matched to a gene: 6. Germline V lookup: CDR1 LGHNA, CDR2 YNFKEQ. The CDR3 loop spans 15 amino acids. As DNA, the CDR3 is TGTGCCAGCAGCCAAGGGCAGCGGGAAGGAGATACGCAGTATTTT. Translated, it gives CASSQGQREGDTQYF.

The chain carries TRBV5-6 and TRBJ1-3, with no clear D. The germline V and J ends were trimmed by 4 bases and 2 bases, with 7 bases remaining between them. The V gene's germline CDR1 is SGHDT and CDR2 YYEEEE. This CDR3 comprises 13 residues. The CDR3 region has the DNA TGTGCCAGCAGCCGGAGTGCTGGAAACACCATATATTTT. Amino acids: CASSRSAGNTIYF.

J is TRBJ2-1 and V is TRBV5-4; 14 bases are shared with TRBD2. From germline, CDR1 is SGHNT and CDR2 YYREEE (reference sequence). The CDR3 runs to 18 residues. V lost 5 bases and J lost 8; bases outside the gene matches: 15. Written as DNA, the CDR3 is TGTGCCAGCAGTCGGGGGGGACTAGCGGGAGTACTGAGCGATGAGCAGTTCTTC. Amino acids: CASSRGGLAGVLSDEQFF.

The chain has TRBV28 and TRBJ2-3, with TRBD1 as a possible D gene (5 bases). Germline V gene lookup returns CDR1 MDHEN and CDR2 SYDVKM. Trimming removed 3 bases at V and 2 bases at J, with 12 bases between. This CDR3 has 15 residues. CDR3 sequence reads: CASSFTRDPTDTQYF. Here the CDR3 DNA reads TGTGCCAGCAGTTTTACCAGGGATCCCACAGATACGCAGTATTTT.

The V and J genes are TRBV27 and TRBJ2-2; 7 bases are shared with TRBD1. CDR1 is MNHEY and CDR2 is SMNVEV in the germline V gene (reference sequence). The CDR3 is made up of 19 amino acids. V shed 6 bases and J 2 bases; nucleotides not matched to a gene: 18. In nucleotides, the CDR3 is TGTGCCAGCAGCCCCACAAGCCTGGGGACAGCCATAAACACCGGGGAGCTGTTTTTT. This encodes CASSPTSLGTAINTGELFF.

This clone has a single count. The V call is TRBV4-1, the J call TRBJ1-4; possibly TRBD1 for D (6 bases). The CDR3 extends over 18 amino acids. V was clipped by 4 bases and J by 4 bases, with 22 bases between them. CDR1 is MGHRA and CDR2 is YSYEKL in the germline V gene. The CDR3 sequence is CASSRSGQSTVINEKLFF. The CDR3 bases are TGCGCCAGCAGCCGATCAGGACAGAGCACTGTCATTAATGAAAAACTGTTTTTT.

The CDR3 loop reads CASRELAGSTGELFF. CDR3 nucleotides: TGTGCCAGCAGGGAACTAGCGGGGAGCACCGGGGAGCTGTTTTTT. The rearrangement links TRBV6-1 to TRBJ2-2, with 10 bases matching TRBD2. In germline, CDR1 is MNHNS, CDR2 SASEGT. This CDR3 is built from 15 residues. The V and J ends lost 6 bases and 4 bases, in that order; junction bases with no gene match: 5.

This clone was seen a handful of times. This chain joins TRBV1 and TRBJ2-1; the table's D gene call, TRBD2, was not cross checked with the DNA. TRBV1 is an annotated pseudogene. This CDR3 is 16 amino acids long. CDR3 sequence (DNA): TGCACCAGCAGCCAGAACCCGGGACTACCCAAGGGTGAGCAGTTCTTC. Its translation is CTSSQNPGLPKGEQFF.

This chain uses TRBV7-9 with TRBJ2-1, with a tentative D call TRBD2 (5 bases). Germline V gene sequence: CDR1 SEHNR, CDR2 FQNEAQ (reference sequence). Trimming shortened V by 8 bases and J by 10 bases, and 12 bases separated the two germline ends. This CDR3 has 11 amino acids. The CDR3 loop is CASSVSGEQFF. The CDR3 DNA is TGTGCCAGCTCGGTGTCGGGGGAGCAGTTCTTC. Combining the CDR3 with reference TRBV7-9 and TRBJ2-1 gives the whole variable domain DTGVSQNPRHKITKRGQNVTFRCDPISEHNRLYWYRQTLGQGPEFLTYFQNEAQLEKSRLLSDRFSAERPKGSFSTLEIQRTEQGDSAMYLCASSVSGEQFFGPGTRLTVL.

V and J are TRBV7-9 and TRBJ1-2, with a possible D match to TRBD1 (6 bases). Trimming left V 5 bases short and J 12 bases short, with 16 bases between. The CDR3 has 12 residues. The germline V gene encodes CDR1 SEHNR and CDR2 FQNEAQ (reference sequence). CDR3 sequence: CASSLTDSSDTF. The CDR3 coding sequence is TGTGCCAGCAGCCTGACGGACAGCTCCGACACCTTC.

V is TRBV11-2 and J is TRBJ1-1; 8 bases fit TRBD1. Germline V gene data show CDR1 as SGHAT and CDR2 as FQNNGV. The V segment lost 6 bases and the J segment 4 bases; nucleotides outside the gene matches: 7. This CDR3 is 14 amino acids long. CDR3 residues: CASSHPRGPTEAFF. The CDR3 nucleotides read TGTGCCAGCAGTCACCCCAGGGGGCCCACTGAAGCTTTCTTT.